Described below is a single T cell receptor beta chain sequence and its context. The sample comes from a study of blood T cell repertoires in COVID-19. Study background: COVID-19 samples from acute and convalescent phases originated in the United States, Italy and Spain. T cells, B-cell-depleted T cells, or PBMCs provided the cDNA or gDNA that served as material.

The authors' processing: Estimation of nucleated cell counts was performed using reference gene primer amplification. Some clones are missing from TCRdb's copy, which holds only in-frame ones; the method was immunoSEQ multiplex PCR. V and J calls and clone size follow that table, whereas D and trimming were derived from the DNA. The table records about 200,000 clones, 87% of them present only once. The junction had 4 bases not matched to a gene; V was cut back by 3 bases and J by 4 bases. CDR3 size: 15 residues. Germline V gene sequence: CDR1 KGHDR, CDR2 SFDVKD. V is TRBV24-1 and J is TRBJ2-2; the match to TRBD2 covers 7 bases. This TCR came from a man aged 60 to 75 who had recovered from COVID-19. Material: peripheral blood. Here the CDR3 DNA reads TGTGCCACCAGTGATAGGTCTAGCGGCACCGGGGAGCTGTTTTTT. Translated, it gives CATSDRSSGTGELFF.